These 21 T cell receptor beta chains came from one sample sequenced in a study of long-term antiretroviral therapy in people with HIV (dated by TCRdb to between 2021 and 2022). The immunoSEQ hsTCRB v3.0 assay was used at survey level resolution to sequence the TRB variable region. Here the immuneACCESS table is served through TCRdb, limited to in-frame sequences with V and J called. Missing clones are a known gap in these copies; in checked studies unresolved V genes cover under half, and the rest lacks a known reason. This sample has 30,000 or so clones in its table, and approximately 74% of those were observed once. Around 3.7% of the sample lies in the top ten. Material: unsorted PBMCs, obtained 3 years after starting antiretroviral therapy. The source is a man between 45 and 60 years old with HIV.

The chain joins TRBV4-2 to TRBJ2-1; TRBD2 matches 12 bases. CDR1 is LGHNA and CDR2 is YNFKEQ in the germline V gene. Trimming removed 0 bases from V and 9 bases from J; junction bases left unmatched: 3. The length of the CDR3 is 15 residues. CDR3: CASSQEPSGGVEQFF. Here the CDR3 DNA reads TGTGCCAGCAGCCAAGAGCCTAGCGGGGGGGTTGAGCAGTTCTTC.

V usage is TRBV10-2 and J usage is TRBJ1-5, with D unclear. Trimming took 6 bases from V and 5 from J, leaving 8 bases between them. CDR1 and CDR2 from the germline V gene are WSHSY and SAAADI. The CDR3 totals 12 residues. CDR3 protein: CASRAGDQPQHF. The CDR3 nucleotides read TGCGCCAGCAGGGCAGGAGATCAGCCCCAGCATTTT.

The chain combines TRBV2 with TRBJ1-1, with unresolved D. Germline V gene data show CDR1 as SNHLY and CDR2 as FYNNEI. V lost 1 base to trimming and J lost 5 bases, with 14 bases between them. The CDR3 covers 15 residues. The CDR3 DNA sequence: TGTGCCAGCAGTGAAGATTGGGCCGCCGGTACTGAAGCTTTCTTT. This codes for CASSEDWAAGTEAFF.

CDR3 nucleotide sequence: TGTGCCAGCAGCTTAGGCAATCCGGGACAGGACAGTCATAGCAATCAGCCCCAGCATTTT. The encoded protein is CASSLGNPGQDSHSNQPQHF. J is TRBJ1-5 and V is TRBV7-4; TRBD1 matches 8 bases. Germline values: CDR1 SGHVT, CDR2 SQSDAQ. V was clipped by 1 base and J by 0 bases; unmatched bases: 14. CDR3 size: 20 residues.

To note about this clone: Other DNA variants within this sample encode the same CDR3. V and J are TRBV10-3 and TRBJ2-5; D may be TRBD2 (6 bases). V lost 1 base to trimming and J lost 1 base, with 10 bases between them. This CDR3 is 15 amino acids long. Germline V gene lookup returns CDR1 ENHRY and CDR2 SYGVKD. The CDR3 sequence is CAISELGGGQETQYF. For the CDR3, the DNA is TGTGCCATCAGTGAGTTGGGGGGAGGCCAAGAGACCCAGTACTTC.

As DNA, the CDR3 is TGTGCCAGCAGCTTAGCACAGAACACTGAAGCTTTCTTT. As protein: CASSLAQNTEAFF. The chain is built from TRBV7-9 and TRBJ1-1; no reliable D call. V was shortened by 0 bases and J by 1 base, with 3 bases between the two germline ends. This CDR3 is 13 amino acids long. CDR1 is SEHNR, CDR2 FQNEAQ, per germline (reference sequence).

The genes are TRBV5-4 and TRBJ1-6; tentative D call: TRBD1 (5 bases). The V end lost 5 bases, the J end lost 6 bases, and 9 bases lay between the germline ends. From germline, CDR1 is SGHNT and CDR2 YYREEE (reference sequence). The CDR3 sequence is 13 residues long. CDR3 loop: CASSRDLNSPLHF. In nucleotides, the CDR3 is TGTGCCAGCAGTCGGGACCTTAATTCACCCCTCCACTTT.

The chain employs TRBV5-1 and TRBJ2-5, with D perhaps matching TRBD2 (6 bases). The CDR3 contains 14 residues. Trimming shortened V by 0 bases and J by 2 bases, and 8 bases separated the two germline ends. CDR1 is SGHRS and CDR2 is YFSETQ in the germline V gene. The chain's CDR3 is CASSLVGGQETQYF. In DNA form, the CDR3 reads TGCGCCAGCAGCTTGGTGGGGGGTCAAGAGACCCAGTACTTC.

The V gene is TRBV27, the J gene TRBJ2-3; the D is unclear. Trimming shortened V by 5 bases and J by 5 bases, and 11 bases separated the two germline ends. The CDR3 loop spans 13 amino acids. The germline CDR1 and CDR2 sequences are MNHEY and SMNVEV (reference sequence). The chain's CDR3 is CASSPWAKDTQYF. CDR3 DNA sequence: TGTGCCAGCAGTCCCTGGGCCAAAGATACGCAGTATTTT.

The rearrangement joins TRBV6-6 to TRBJ2-7; 10 nucleotides match TRBD1. The V gene's germline CDR1 is MNHNY and CDR2 SVGAGI (reference sequence). The CDR3 loop spans 15 amino acids. J lost 4 bases, V lost 4 bases, and 7 bases had no gene match. The CDR3 nucleotides read TGTGCCAGCAGTTCACCGGGACAGGGGCTTTACGAGCAGTACTTC. Translation gives CASSSPGQGLYEQYF.

CDR3 in amino acids: CASSVEGATNEKLFF. CDR3 nucleotides: TGTGCCAGCAGCGTAGAGGGGGCAACTAATGAAAAACTGTTTTTT. The chain has TRBV9 and TRBJ1-4, with D possibly TRBD1 on 6 matching bases. This CDR3 is 15 amino acids long. Germline assignment: CDR1 SGDLS and CDR2 YYNGEE. The V end was cut by 0 bases, the J end by 0 bases, with 6 bases between.

This clone was seen a single time. The V call is TRBV5-1, the J call TRBJ1-5, with 8 bases lining up with TRBD1. V was clipped by 0 bases and J by 4 bases; unmatched bases: 3. The germline CDR1 and CDR2 sequences are SGHRS and YFSETQ. CDR3 length: 15 residues. The CDR3 loop is CASSLDGQGNQPQHF. The CDR3 nucleotides read TGCGCCAGCAGCTTGGACGGACAGGGAAATCAGCCCCAGCATTTT.

This clone was counted between two and nine times. CDR3 sequence: CASTRDTYETQYF. The CDR3 DNA reads as TGTGCCAGCACCCGGGACACGTACGAGACCCAGTACTTC. The chain joins TRBV11-2 to TRBJ2-5; TRBD1 is a possible D gene (6 bases). The V end was cut by 7 bases, the J end by 5 bases, with 14 bases between. Germline loops: CDR1 SGHAT, CDR2 FQNNGV. CDR3 length: 13 residues.

The rearrangement joins TRBV5-1 to TRBJ2-5; D remains ambiguous. Germline V lookup: CDR1 SGHRS, CDR2 YFSETQ. This CDR3 contains 12 residues. V dropped 4 bases and J dropped 7 bases, with 11 bases sitting between them. The CDR3 DNA sequence: TGCGCCAGCAGCGATGGCGGAAGGACCCAGTACTTC. Encoded protein: CASSDGGRTQYF.

V is TRBV6-5 and J is TRBJ1-1; no reliable D call. Germline loops: CDR1 MNHEY, CDR2 SVGAGI. The ends were cut back, 6 bases at V and 1 base at J, with 3 bases in the middle. The CDR3 extends over 11 amino acids. CDR3 loop: CASRANTEAFF. In DNA, the CDR3 is TGTGCCAGCAGGGCGAACACTGAAGCTTTCTTT.

CDR3 coding DNA: TGTGCCAGCAGCCCCTTGGAGGCCGGGGAGCTGTTTTTT. Residues: CASSPLEAGELFF. V usage is TRBV7-8 and J usage is TRBJ2-2; the D gene is possibly TRBD2 (5 bases). The germline V gene has CDR1 SGHVS and CDR2 FQNEAQ. The CDR3 runs 13 residues. Deletions cut 5 bases from V and 6 bases from J, with 10 bases between.

This chain links TRBV4-2 with TRBJ1-5; D unclear. CDR1 and CDR2 (germline): LGHNA, YNFKEQ. The V gene lost 1 base and the J gene lost 7 bases, with 14 bases spanning the gap. This CDR3 comprises 15 residues. CDR3 sequence: CASSQAEIGGQPQHF. The CDR3 DNA is TGTGCCAGCAGCCAAGCCGAGATCGGAGGGCAGCCCCAGCATTTT.

This clone was seen a handful of times. The genes are TRBV9 and TRBJ1-2; D unresolved. The CDR3 loop spans 13 amino acids. Germline CDR1 SGDLS, CDR2 YYNGEE. V shed 4 bases and J shed 5 bases, with 12 bases lying between them. The CDR3 bases are TGTGCCAGCAGCCGTACAGAAACTTATGGCTACACCTTC. Its protein is CASSRTETYGYTF. Drawing the rest from reference TRBV9 and TRBJ1-2, the complete variable domain is DSGVTQTPKHLITATGQRVTLRCSPRSGDLSVYWYQQSLDQGLQFLIQYYNGEERAKGNILERFSAQQFPDLHSELNLSSLELGDSALYFCASSRTETYGYTFGSGTRLTVV.

This clone has just one count. This sequence joins TRBV6-1 and TRBJ2-7; 7 bases map to TRBD1. Germline V gene lookup returns CDR1 MNHNS and CDR2 SASEGT. V shed 8 bases and J 3 bases; nucleotides not matched to a gene: 4. The CDR3 covers 12 residues. CDR3 in DNA: TGTGCCAGCCGGGACAGCTTCTACGAGCAGTACTTC. Translated: CASRDSFYEQYF.

This CDR3 reads CASSAQGWGANVLTF. CDR3 in DNA: TGTGCCAGCAGTGCACAGGGGTGGGGGGCCAACGTCCTGACTTTC. V usage is TRBV28 and J usage is TRBJ2-6, with 7 positions matching TRBD1. The CDR3 contains 15 residues. V was clipped by 5 bases and J by 4 bases; unmatched bases: 5. CDR1 is MDHEN and CDR2 is SYDVKM in the germline V gene.

The CDR3: CSVSQNTGELFF. The CDR3 DNA reads TGCAGCGTTTCCCAAAACACCGGGGAGCTGTTTTTT. This rearrangement joins TRBV29-1 to TRBJ2-2; no firm D call. Per germline, CDR1 SQVTM and CDR2 ANQGSEA. V lost 5 bases, J lost 2 bases, and 6 bases lay in between. The CDR3 length is 12 residues.